Presented here are 11 T cell receptor beta chains from one specimen sequenced in a study of blood T cell repertoires in COVID-19. Using immunoSEQ multiplex PCR, the repertoire was profiled, and TCRdb retains in-frame clones only, with some absent. The sample contains about 130,000 clones, about 85% of which appear only once. The sequencing sample was made of peripheral blood. All receptors derive from a woman aged 80 or over with acute or convalescent COVID-19.

The chain links TRBV5-1 to TRBJ2-5, with a tentative D call TRBD2 (6 bases). V was trimmed by 4 bases and J by 3 bases, leaving 16 bases between them. This CDR3 has 15 amino acids. Germline V gene sequence: CDR1 SGHRS, CDR2 YFSETQ. CDR3 DNA: TGCGCCAGCAGCCGTACCGGGACTGTGAAAGAGACCCAGTACTTC. It specifies CASSRTGTVKETQYF.

The chain links TRBV29-1 to TRBJ1-2; no reliable D call. Trimming removed 7 bases from V and 3 bases from J, with 9 bases in between. CDR1 and CDR2 (germline): SQVTM, ANQGSEA. The CDR3 covers 11 residues. The CDR3 loop reads CSAMRDYGYTF. Written as DNA, the CDR3 is TGCAGCGCCATGAGGGACTATGGCTACACCTTC. Full variable domain (outside the CDR3, taken from reference TRBV29-1 and TRBJ1-2): SAVISQKPSRDICQRGTSLTIQCQVDSQVTMMFWYRQQPGQSLTLIATANQGSEATYESGFVIDKFPISRPNLTFSTLTVSNMSPEDSSIYLCSAMRDYGYTFGSGTRLTVV.

The chain carries TRBV7-2 and TRBJ1-6; 9 bases agree with TRBD1. Germline CDR1 SGHTA, CDR2 FQGNSA. The CDR3 sequence is 15 residues long. V lost 4 bases to trimming and J lost 10 bases; unmatched junction nucleotides: 8. The CDR3 coding sequence is TGTGCCAGCAGCTCCGGGACAGGGCGTCAATCACCCCTCCACTTT. Its protein is CASSSGTGRQSPLHF.

V gene TRBV7-3 combines with J gene TRBJ1-5; possible D gene TRBD1, 6 bases. The CDR3 consists of 14 residues. Trimming stripped 3 bases from V and 4 bases from J, with 10 bases between. The germline V gene has CDR1 SGHTA and CDR2 FQGTGA. CDR3 bases: TGTGCCAGCAGCTTCGGACAGCCAAATCAGCCCCAGCATTTT. It translates to CASSFGQPNQPQHF.

The chain recombines TRBV20-1 with TRBJ1-3; D remains unclear. From germline, CDR1 is DFQATT and CDR2 SNEGSKA (reference sequence). Deletions cut 3 bases from V and 4 bases from J, with 10 bases between. The CDR3 is 13 residues long. Here the CDR3 DNA reads TGCAGTGCTAGTTCCCTACTGGGAAACACCATATATTTT. Its translation: CSASSLLGNTIYF.

In its sample, this clone was seen many times. The chain links TRBV18 to TRBJ1-1; 7 positions agree with TRBD1. CDR1 KGHSH and CDR2 LQKENI come from the germline V gene. The V and J ends lost 4 bases and 1 base, in that order; junction bases with no gene match: 6. The CDR3 is 15 residues long. The CDR3 protein is CASSLNRGANTEAFF. The CDR3 DNA reads TGTGCCAGCTCACTAAACAGGGGTGCGAACACTGAAGCTTTCTTT.

The V call is TRBV6-4, the J call TRBJ1-2; D perhaps matches TRBD1 (6 bases). Trimming removed 6 bases from V and 4 bases from J, with 12 bases in between. Looked up from germline, CDR1 is MRHNA and CDR2 is SNTAGT. This CDR3 comprises 13 residues. CDR3 DNA: TGTGCCAGCAGCCAGGGGTTTGGCTATGGCTACACCTTC. Translated: CASSQGFGYGYTF.

The V call is TRBV19, the J call TRBJ2-4, with D possibly matching TRBD1 (7 bases). The length of the CDR3 is 16 residues. Trimming cost V 6 bases and J 3 bases, with 18 bases left between them. CDR1 is LNHDA and CDR2 is SQIVND in the germline V gene (reference sequence). The CDR3 loop reads CASRPRGGTVKNIQYF. The CDR3 bases are TGTGCCAGTAGGCCCAGAGGGGGGACAGTCAAAAACATTCAGTACTTC.

This rearrangement joins TRBV5-5 to TRBJ1-5; D is perhaps TRBD1 (5 bases). This CDR3 comprises 15 residues. Trimming removed 0 bases at V and 7 bases at J, with 14 bases between. The germline gives CDR1 SGHKS, CDR2 YYEKEE (reference sequence). DNA of the CDR3: TGTGCCAGCAGCTTGGCGGGGGGTAATGACCAGCCCCAGCATTTT. Encoded protein: CASSLAGGNDQPQHF.

The rearrangement uses TRBV3-1 (or the pseudogene TRBV3-2) and TRBJ1-1; D remains ambiguous. The V gene's germline CDR1 is LGHDT and CDR2 YNNKEL (reference sequence). Trimming shortened V by 1 base and J by 7 bases, and 4 bases separated the two germline ends. This CDR3 is built from 11 residues. DNA of the CDR3: TGTGCCAGCAGCCAAGGAGGTGAAGCTTTCTTT. It specifies CASSQGGEAFF.

V usage is TRBV5-4 and J usage is TRBJ2-7; TRBD1 aligns across 10 bases. The germline gives CDR1 SGHNT, CDR2 YYREEE (reference sequence). The CDR3 is 14 amino acids. The V gene end was trimmed by 6 bases and the J gene end by 0 bases; junction bases not matched to a gene: 3. CDR3 DNA sequence: TGTGCCAGCACCCGGGACAGGGGCTCCTACGAGCAGTACTTC. Its translation: CASTRDRGSYEQYF.